This TCR beta chain was captured by sequencing in a study of blood T cell repertoires in COVID-19. Background on the study: Samples came from the United States, Italy and Spain, spanning acute and convalescent COVID-19.

Germline assignment: CDR1 MNHEY and CDR2 SMNVEV (reference sequence). This CDR3 is 16 amino acids long. V was clipped by 3 bases and J by 0 bases, with 13 bases between them. Per the original data handling: Reference gene primer amplification gave estimated nucleated cell counts. Repertoires were generated with immunoSEQ multiplex PCR, while TCRdb's copy carries only in-frame clones and drops some. From that table come the V and J calls and clone size; the DNA was used to work out D and trimming. The table has roughly 230,000 clones, roughly 84% seen once. The source material was peripheral blood. V and J are TRBV27 and TRBJ2-3; a possible D gene is TRBD2 (7 bases). The clonotype comes from a woman aged 80 or over with acute or convalescent COVID-19. Here the CDR3 reads CASSFRGAHSTDTQYF. For the CDR3, the DNA is TGTGCCAGCAGTTTTCGGGGGGCCCATAGCACAGATACGCAGTATTTT.